Given below is one T cell receptor beta chain in context. The antigen is undetermined. The sample is drawn from a study of blood T cells in healthy people across ages. Whole-study results and caveats: Naive CD4+ cells and diversity were both higher in long-lived donors than in aged donors.

Combining a sample-barcoded 5' primer with a J-beta primer mix, a second PCR ran for roughly 6 to 12 cycles. Every cDNA was tagged by a template-switch adaptor with 12 random nucleotides. TCRdb analysed the 5' RACE reads with MiXCR anew, one entry per CDR3 protein. The sample contains over a million distinct CDR3 sequences, roughly two fifths of which appear only once. Germline-derived CDR1 and CDR2 are SGHAT and FQNNGV. Trimming removed 2 bases at V and 4 bases at J, with 18 bases between. This CDR3 region has 17 residues. This chain joins TRBV11-2 and TRBJ2-1; D is tentatively TRBD1 or TRBD2 (7 bases each). What was sequenced was blood. This receptor was identified in a woman between 18 and 29 years old in good health. The CDR3 nucleotides are TGTGCCAGCAGCTTAAGGGGGAGGGGGCGCACTTACAATGAGCAGTTCTTC. Translating it yields CASSLRGRGRTYNEQFF.